The rows below give T cell receptor beta chains drawn from one sample of a study of cytomegalovirus exposure and HLA in healthy donors. Sequenced by immunoSEQ multiplex PCR; TCRdb stores in-frame clones only, minus some. Among approximately 170,000 clones listed, around 75% were seen once. Sequenced input: PBMCs. Source of these receptors: a male donor in good health and CMV-seronegative. Each CDR3 is given with its conserved first and last residue. D genes are given only for firm matches. Clone size is shown for a subset of rows, as once, few, many or a class of expanded clone.

V	size	J	length	D	CDR3	DNA
TRBV27	.	TRBJ1-5	12	.	CASSFPGQPQHF	TGTGCCAGCAGTTTTCCGGGTCAGCCCCAGCATTTT
TRBV28	.	TRBJ1-2	15	TRBD1	CASSLSGTGGRGYTF	TGTGCCAGCAGTTTATCCGGGACAGGGGGCAGGGGCTACACCTTC
TRBV9	.	TRBJ2-1	16	TRBD2	CASSASLAGALNEQFF	TGTGCCAGCAGCGCATCCTTAGCGGGGGCCCTTAATGAGCAGTTCTTC
TRBV29-1	.	TRBJ2-1	13	TRBD1	CSVERDRANEQFF	TGCAGCGTTGAACGCGACAGGGCTAATGAGCAGTTCTTC
TRBV25-1	.	TRBJ1-2	13	TRBD1	CASSFAGGGGNTF	TGTGCCAGCAGTTTTGCAGGGGGCGGGGGAAACACCTTC
TRBV9	.	TRBJ2-7	14	.	CASSETTGTYEQYF	TGTGCCAGCAGCGAGACCACAGGAACCTACGAGCAGTACTTC
TRBV2	.	TRBJ2-1	15	.	CASSEQATKYNEQFF	TGTGCCAGCAGTGAACAAGCGACCAAATACAATGAGCAGTTCTTC
TRBV6-5	.	TRBJ2-1	15	.	CASSYGQTRYNEQFF	TGTGCCAGCAGTTACGGTCAAACACGTTACAATGAGCAGTTCTTC
TRBV5-1	.	TRBJ2-7	14	.	CASSFNRDSYEQYF	TGCGCCAGCAGCTTTAACCGGGACTCCTACGAGCAGTACTTC
TRBV28	.	TRBJ2-1	14	TRBD1	CASITGGKYNEQFF	TGTGCCAGCATTACAGGGGGCAAATACAATGAGCAGTTCTTC
TRBV9	.	TRBJ2-2	17	TRBD2	CASSVEGSGSYTGELFF	TGTGCCAGCAGCGTAGAAGGTAGCGGGAGCTACACCGGGGAGCTGTTTTTT
TRBV27	.	TRBJ1-4	13	.	CASSYGVNEKLFF	TGTGCCAGCAGTTACGGGGTTAATGAAAAACTGTTTTTT
TRBV7-2	.	TRBJ1-2	14	.	CASSLGGRMDGYTF	TGTGCCAGCAGCTTAGGGGGGCGCATGGACGGCTACACCTTC
TRBV30	few	TRBJ2-4	13	TRBD2	CAWSASGNGIQYF	TGTGCCTGGAGTGCTAGCGGGAATGGCATTCAGTACTTC
TRBV28	once	TRBJ1-1	12	.	CASSLWGREAFF	TGTGCCAGCAGTTTATGGGGGAGGGAAGCTTTCTTT
TRBV19	.	TRBJ1-1	14	TRBD1	CASGTGGLNTEAFF	TGTGCCAGTGGGACAGGGGGACTGAACACTGAAGCTTTCTTT
TRBV14	few	TRBJ1-1	15	.	CASSQGGTPNTEAFF	TGTGCCAGCAGCCAAGGCGGGACCCCGAACACTGAAGCTTTCTTT
TRBV5-4	once	TRBJ2-2	15	TRBD2	CASSLGLAGTGELFF	TGTGCCAGCAGCTTGGGACTAGCGGGAACCGGGGAGCTGTTTTTT
TRBV18	.	TRBJ1-3	16	.	CASSPRSLSSGNTIYF	TGTGCCAGCTCACCGAGGTCCCTATCCTCTGGAAACACCATATATTTT
TRBV6-6	.	TRBJ2-7	14	.	CASSPHGFAYEQYF	TGTGCCAGCAGTCCACACGGGTTCGCTTACGAGCAGTACTTC
TRBV6-5	.	TRBJ1-3	14	.	CASSLTGYGNTIYF	TGTGCCAGCAGCCTTACAGGGTATGGAAACACCATATATTTT
TRBV7-2	.	TRBJ1-2	13	TRBD1	CASSNRGSYGYTF	TGTGCCAGCAGCAACAGGGGAAGCTATGGCTACACCTTC
TRBV5-1	few	TRBJ2-6	14	.	CASYRDTGANVLTF	TGCGCCAGTTACAGGGACACTGGGGCCAACGTCCTGACTTTC
TRBV4-1	.	TRBJ2-7	17	TRBD2	CASSQDHQLAGGYEQYF	TGCGCCAGCAGCCAAGACCACCAACTAGCGGGAGGGTACGAGCAGTACTTC
TRBV7-6	.	TRBJ2-7	15	.	CASSLLSGETYEQYF	TGTGCCAGCAGCTTATTGAGCGGAGAGACCTACGAGCAGTACTTC
TRBV19	.	TRBJ1-2	14	.	CASSIWGGDYGYTF	TGTGCCAGTAGTATCTGGGGAGGGGACTATGGCTACACCTTC
TRBV9	.	TRBJ1-2	13	TRBD1	CASSVVTGGGYTF	TGTGCCAGCAGCGTAGTAACAGGGGGTGGCTACACCTTC
TRBV6-4	.	TRBJ2-2	14	.	CASSEGENTGELFF	TGTGCCAGCAGCGAAGGGGAGAACACCGGGGAGCTGTTTTTT
TRBV5-1	.	TRBJ2-1	19	TRBD2	CASSLDLAGAYSSYNEQFF	TGCGCCAGCAGCTTGGATCTAGCGGGGGCCTATAGCTCCTACAATGAGCAGTTCTTC
TRBV5-1	.	TRBJ1-1	15	.	CASSLEGHGSTEAFF	TGCGCCAGCAGCTTGGAGGGACATGGAAGCACTGAAGCTTTCTTT
TRBV4-1	.	TRBJ1-2	12	.	CASSQAIGGYTF	TGCGCCAGCAGCCAAGCAATCGGGGGCTACACCTTC
TRBV7-9	.	TRBJ1-5	14	.	CASSLYPGGGPQHF	TGTGCCAGCAGCCTATACCCGGGGGGTGGGCCCCAGCATTTT
TRBV6-5	.	TRBJ1-6	15	.	CASSYLGEGNSPLHF	TGTGCCAGCAGTTACTTAGGGGAAGGGAATTCACCCCTCCACTTT
TRBV6-1	medium-sized	TRBJ2-3	15	TRBD2	CASSELAGGPDTQYF	TGTGCCAGCAGTGAACTAGCGGGGGGGCCAGATACGCAGTATTTT
TRBV30	.	TRBJ1-4	13	.	CAWSSGSKEKLFF	TGTGCCTGGAGTTCAGGGTCGAAAGAAAAACTGTTTTTT
TRBV9	.	TRBJ2-1	15	TRBD2	CASSVFSGGQNEQFF	TGTGCCAGCAGCGTATTTAGCGGGGGCCAAAATGAGCAGTTCTTC
TRBV30	few	TRBJ2-7	11	.	CAWSWRGEQYF	TGTGCCTGGTCCTGGCGGGGCGAGCAGTACTTC
TRBV7-2	.	TRBJ2-1	13	TRBD2	CASTPGLAYEQFF	TGTGCCAGCACACCGGGACTAGCATATGAGCAGTTCTTC
TRBV19	.	TRBJ2-6	15	.	CASSGTHSGANVLTF	TGTGCCAGTTCTGGGACACACTCTGGGGCCAACGTCCTGACTTTC
TRBV28	.	TRBJ2-7	15	TRBD1	CASSPSGTATYEQYF	TGTGCCAGCAGCCCCTCCGGGACAGCCACCTACGAGCAGTACTTC
TRBV19	.	TRBJ2-3	14	TRBD2	CASSIGGSTDTQYF	TGTGCCAGTAGTATCGGGGGGAGCACAGATACGCAGTATTTT
TRBV9	.	TRBJ2-5	12	TRBD1	CASSYRGETQYF	TGTGCCAGCAGTTACAGGGGAGAGACCCAGTACTTC
TRBV6-5	once	TRBJ1-2	13	TRBD1	CASSTGQFYGYTF	TGTGCCAGCAGTACGGGACAGTTCTATGGCTACACCTTC
TRBV9	.	TRBJ2-7	17	.	CASSVGDNTAGHYEQYF	TGTGCCAGCAGCGTAGGGGACAACACCGCCGGGCATTACGAGCAGTACTTC
TRBV27	.	TRBJ2-1	16	TRBD2	CASSSYRLAGYNEQFF	TGTGCCAGCAGTTCCTATCGACTAGCGGGGTACAATGAGCAGTTCTTC
TRBV4-1	.	TRBJ2-1	15	.	CASSPSPGDYNEQFF	TGCGCCAGCAGCCCCTCGCCGGGGGACTACAATGAGCAGTTCTTC
TRBV7-9	few	TRBJ1-4	12	.	CASSFASVELFF	TGTGCCAGCAGCTTCGCGTCGGTGGAACTGTTTTTT
TRBV6-6	once	TRBJ2-7	13	TRBD1	CASSVGGTGEQYF	TGTGCCAGCAGTGTGGGCGGGACAGGCGAGCAGTACTTC
TRBV7-3	.	TRBJ2-1	15	TRBD1	CASSLRDSFYNEQFF	TGTGCCAGCAGCTTAAGGGACAGCTTCTACAATGAGCAGTTCTTC
TRBV6-5	.	TRBJ1-2	15	.	CASSRRGKMAYGYTF	TGTGCCAGCAGTCGACGGGGTAAGATGGCCTATGGCTACACCTTC
TRBV9	.	TRBJ2-1	15	.	CASSPLWEAYNEQFF	TGTGCCAGCAGCCCTTTATGGGAGGCCTACAATGAGCAGTTCTTC
TRBV5-1	.	TRBJ2-2	16	TRBD2	CATKNVAGGNTGELFF	TGCGCCACCAAAAATGTAGCGGGGGGGAACACCGGGGAGCTGTTTTTT
TRBV9	.	TRBJ2-7	15	TRBD1	CASSVGGTGDGEQYF	TGTGCCAGCAGCGTAGGAGGGACAGGGGATGGCGAGCAGTACTTC
TRBV10-2	.	TRBJ1-5	10	.	CASTLQPQHF	TGCGCCAGCACCCTACAGCCCCAGCATTTT
TRBV15	few	TRBJ1-5	13	.	CATSGQRNQPQHF	TGTGCCACCAGCGGGCAGCGGAATCAGCCCCAGCATTTT
TRBV4-1	.	TRBJ1-3	16	TRBD1	CASSPGQGASGNTIYF	TGCGCCAGCAGCCCGGGACAGGGGGCGTCTGGAAACACCATATATTTT
TRBV5-1	.	TRBJ2-5	16	.	CASSLGNLARRETQYF	TGCGCCAGCAGCTTAGGAAATCTAGCCCGCCGAGAGACCCAGTACTTC
TRBV10-1	.	TRBJ1-4	15	TRBD1	CASTLSRQGDEKLFF	TGCGCCAGCACCTTATCTAGACAGGGGGATGAAAAACTGTTTTTT
TRBV5-5	.	TRBJ2-7	14	TRBD1	CASSLDRASYEQYF	TGTGCCAGCAGCTTAGACAGGGCCTCCTACGAGCAGTACTTC